The sequence of this TCR beta chain was determined in a study of tumor and adjacent non-tumor tissue in lung cancer. The CDR3 has 12 amino acids. The germline V gene has CDR1 SQVTM and CDR2 ANQGSEA. Study-level points and caveats: Higher tumor TCR diversity was associated with shorter survival. Tumor tissue had significantly higher TCR diversity than normal lung.

This sample's RNA came from whole unsorted tissue. Worth noting for this clonotype: No antigen is known for it.

The library came from three nested PCR rounds adapted from ARM-PCR protocols. From the multiplex PCR reads, TCRdb called clonotypes with MiXCR, one entry per CDR3 protein. The sample shows over 100,000 distinct CDR3 sequences, 75% of them seen only once. The J gene is TRBJ1-2, the V gene TRBV29-1, with D perhaps TRBD1 (6 bases). Sequencing used lung tumor tissue. This receptor was obtained from a woman aged 55-75 years with non-small cell lung cancer. In nucleotides, the CDR3 is TGCAGTGTAGGGAACAGGGCACCTGGCTACACCTTC. Protein sequence: CSVGNRAPGYTF.